This TCR beta chain was captured by sequencing in a study of blood T cells in healthy people across ages. This clonotype occurred a few times. Using a J-beta primer mix together with a sample-barcoded 5' primer, a second PCR was run for about 6 to 12 cycles. TCRdb ran MiXCR on the 5' RACE reads and lists one entry per CDR3 protein. The sample contains around 1,800,000 distinct CDR3 sequences, more than 35% of which appear only once. Each sample provided at least 5.5 micrograms of extracted total RNA. The CDR3 length is 15 residues. V was clipped by 6 bases and J by 3 bases, with 20 bases between them. CDR1 and CDR2 from the germline V gene are SQVTM and ANQGSEA.

The receptor was isolated from a human donor in good health. Sequencing was done on a sample of blood. This chain joins TRBV29-1 and TRBJ1-2; the D gene is possibly TRBD1 (6 bases). CDR3 amino acids: CSVRPPGHLDYGYTF. The CDR3 nucleotides read TGCAGCGTGCGCCCACCGGGACATTTGGACTATGGCTACACCTTC.